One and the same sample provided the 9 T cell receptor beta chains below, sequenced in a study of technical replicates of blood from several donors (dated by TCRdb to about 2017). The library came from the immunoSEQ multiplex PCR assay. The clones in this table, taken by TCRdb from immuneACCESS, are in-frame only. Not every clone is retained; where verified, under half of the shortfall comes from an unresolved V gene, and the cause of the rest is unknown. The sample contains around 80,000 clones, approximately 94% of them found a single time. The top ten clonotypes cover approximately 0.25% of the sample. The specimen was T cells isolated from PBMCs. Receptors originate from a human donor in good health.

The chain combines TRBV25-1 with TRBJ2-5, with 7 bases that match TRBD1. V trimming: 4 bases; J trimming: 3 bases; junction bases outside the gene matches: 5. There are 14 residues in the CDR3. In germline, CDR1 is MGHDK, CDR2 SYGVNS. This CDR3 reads CASSGTGQEETQYF. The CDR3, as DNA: TGTGCCAGCAGTGGGACAGGACAAGAAGAGACCCAGTACTTC.

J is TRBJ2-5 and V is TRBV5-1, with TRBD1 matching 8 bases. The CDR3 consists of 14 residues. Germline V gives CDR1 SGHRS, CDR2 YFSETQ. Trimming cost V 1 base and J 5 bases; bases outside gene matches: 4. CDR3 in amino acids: CASSLRGDRETQYF. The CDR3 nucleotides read TGCGCCAGCAGCTTGAGGGGGGACAGGGAGACCCAGTACTTC.

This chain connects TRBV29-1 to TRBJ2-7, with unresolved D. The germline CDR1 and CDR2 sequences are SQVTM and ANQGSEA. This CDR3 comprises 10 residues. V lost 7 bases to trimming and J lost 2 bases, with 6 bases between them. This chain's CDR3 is CSAVAYEQYF. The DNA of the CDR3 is TGCAGCGCTGTAGCCTACGAGCAGTACTTC.

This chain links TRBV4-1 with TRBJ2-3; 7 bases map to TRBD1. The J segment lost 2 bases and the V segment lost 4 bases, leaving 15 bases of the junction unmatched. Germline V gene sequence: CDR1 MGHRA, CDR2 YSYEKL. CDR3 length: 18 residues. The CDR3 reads CASSRPGGQYAPTDTQYF. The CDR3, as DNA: TGCGCCAGCAGCCGGCCAGGGGGACAGTACGCCCCCACAGATACGCAGTATTTT.

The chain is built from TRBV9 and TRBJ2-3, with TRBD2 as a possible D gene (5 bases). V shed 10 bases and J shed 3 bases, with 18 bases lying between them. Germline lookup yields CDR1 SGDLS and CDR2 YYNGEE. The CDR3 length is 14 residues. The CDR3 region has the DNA TGTGCCTCCGATCCTGCGGGTGGAACAGATACGCAGTATTTT. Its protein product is CASDPAGGTDTQYF.

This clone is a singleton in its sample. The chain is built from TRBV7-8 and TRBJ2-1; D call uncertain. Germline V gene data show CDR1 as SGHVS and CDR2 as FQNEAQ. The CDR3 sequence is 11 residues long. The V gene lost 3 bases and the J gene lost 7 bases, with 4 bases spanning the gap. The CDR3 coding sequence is TGTGCCAGCAGCTTTGCGAATGAGCAGTTCTTC. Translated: CASSFANEQFF. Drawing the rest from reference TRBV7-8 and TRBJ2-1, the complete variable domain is GAGVSQSPRYKVAKRGQDVALRCDPISGHVSLFWYQQALGQGPEFLTYFQNEAQLDKSGLPSDRFFAERPEGSVSTLKIQRTQQEDSAVYLCASSFANEQFFGPGTRLTVL.

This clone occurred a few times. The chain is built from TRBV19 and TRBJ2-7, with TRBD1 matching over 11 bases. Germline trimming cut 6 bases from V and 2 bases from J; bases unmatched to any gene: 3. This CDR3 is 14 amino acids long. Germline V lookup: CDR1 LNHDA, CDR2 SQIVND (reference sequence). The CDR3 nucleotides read TGTGCCAGTAGACCGGGACAGGGGGCCTACGAGCAGTACTTC. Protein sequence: CASRPGQGAYEQYF. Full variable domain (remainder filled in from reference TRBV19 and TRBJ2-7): DGGITQSPKYLFRKEGQNVTLSCEQNLNHDAMYWYRQDPGQGLRLIYYSQIVNDFQKGDIAEGYSVSREKKESFPLTVTSAQKNPTAFYLCASRPGQGAYEQYFGPGTRLTVT.

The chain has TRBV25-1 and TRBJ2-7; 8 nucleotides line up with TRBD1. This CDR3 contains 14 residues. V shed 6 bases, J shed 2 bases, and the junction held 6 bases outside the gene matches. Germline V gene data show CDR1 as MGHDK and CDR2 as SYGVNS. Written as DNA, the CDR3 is TGTGCCAGCAGCGAAGGGACAGGAGCCTACGAGCAGTACTTC. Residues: CASSEGTGAYEQYF.

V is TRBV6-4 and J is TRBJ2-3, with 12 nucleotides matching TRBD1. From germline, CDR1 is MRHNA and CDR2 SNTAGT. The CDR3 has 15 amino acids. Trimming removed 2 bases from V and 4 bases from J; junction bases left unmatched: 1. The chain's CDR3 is CASSDGTGGADTQYF. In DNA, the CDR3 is TGTGCCAGCAGTGACGGGACAGGGGGCGCAGATACGCAGTATTTT.